One and the same sample provided the 14 T cell receptor beta chains below, sequenced in a study of glioma-infiltrating T cells. Using RNA template, CDR3s of TCR alpha and beta were amplified with iRepertoire arm-PCR. TCRdb redid the calling of the multiplex PCR reads with MiXCR, one entry per CDR3 protein. This sample has approximately 40,000 distinct CDR3 sequences, with 20% to 25% found just once. The sequenced sample was glioma tissue, nonneoplastic brain tissue, or PBMCs (not recorded which). These receptors came from a human donor with low-grade glioma or glioblastoma, undergoing nonglioma brain surgery, or in good health (not recorded which).

Worth noting for this clonotype: A much larger clone differs by one base, so this may be a read error. The chain recombines TRBV5-1 with TRBJ2-2, with 8 nucleotides matching TRBD1. Per germline, CDR1 SGHRS and CDR2 YFSETQ. The CDR3 sequence is 19 residues long. With 6 bases clipped from V and 4 bases from J, the junction kept 20 bases outside the gene matches. CDR3 nucleotide sequence: TGCGCCAGCACCCAGGGCCCGACAGGGGTCCTTCTGGGCACCGGGGAGCTGTTTTTT. Protein product: CASTQGPTGVLLGTGELFF.

The chain links TRBV11-2 to TRBJ2-2; no clear D gene. The CDR3 runs 15 residues. Trimming left V 5 bases short and J 2 bases short, with 12 bases between. Germline values: CDR1 SGHAT, CDR2 FQNNGV. CDR3 in amino acids: CASSRSFPNTGELFF. The CDR3 DNA reads as TGTGCCAGCAGCCGTAGCTTTCCAAACACCGGGGAGCTGTTTTTT.

With respect to this clonotype: A read error may be the cause here, since a much bigger clone is one base away. J is TRBJ2-5 and V is TRBV5-4, with D hard to call. This CDR3 is built from 11 residues. Per the germline V gene, CDR1 is SGHNT and CDR2 is YYREEE (reference sequence). Trimming pared 4 bases from V and 4 bases from J, leaving 5 bases between. The CDR3 region has the DNA TGTGCCAGCAGCGCAGTAGAGACCCAGTACTTC. It is translated as CASSAVETQYF.

This clonotype was seen repeatedly, ten times or more. The chain links TRBV2 to TRBJ1-2; 7 bases line up with TRBD1. Germline CDR1 and CDR2: SNHLY and FYNNEI. The V gene end was trimmed by 0 bases and the J gene end by 6 bases; junction bases not matched to a gene: 4. CDR3 size: 14 residues. CDR3 sequence (DNA): TGTGCCAGCAGTGAAGCTACAGGGGTCCATGGCTACACCTTC. Protein product: CASSEATGVHGYTF.

This clonotype was seen ten or more times. V gene TRBV28 combines with J gene TRBJ2-7, with D possibly TRBD2 on 6 matching bases. CDR3 size: 14 residues. V was shortened by 5 bases and J by 4 bases, with 15 bases between the two germline ends. Germline CDR1 and CDR2: MDHEN and SYDVKM. The CDR3 loop reads CASSPWTNGYEQYF. The DNA of the CDR3 is TGTGCCAGCAGTCCCTGGACTAATGGATACGAGCAGTACTTC. Supplemented by reference TRBV28 and TRBJ2-7, the full variable domain reads DVKVTQSSRYLVKRTGEKVFLECVQDMDHENMFWYRQDPGLGLRLIYFSYDVKMKEKGDIPEGYSVSREKKERFSLILESASTNQTSMYLCASSPWTNGYEQYFGPGTRLTVT.

This clonotype has a handful of counts. The chain uses TRBV3-1 and TRBJ2-3, with D hard to call. This CDR3 has 14 amino acids. V lost 1 base to trimming and J lost 0 bases, with 5 bases between them. CDR1 and CDR2 from the germline V gene are LGHDT and YNNKEL (reference sequence). The CDR3 DNA is TGTGCCAGCAGCCAAGCAAGGAGCACAGATACGCAGTATTTT. Amino acids: CASSQARSTDTQYF.

This clonotype has ten or more counts. The rearrangement links TRBV6-1 to TRBJ2-7, with D perhaps TRBD1 (5 bases). This CDR3 is 13 amino acids long. Germline CDR1 MNHNS, CDR2 SASEGT. V lost 8 bases to trimming and J lost 0 bases, with 11 bases between them. Written as DNA, the CDR3 is TGTGCCAGCGAGGACACTCACTCCTACGAGCAGTACTTC. Encoded protein: CASEDTHSYEQYF.

In this sample, this clonotype turned up many times. The V gene is TRBV6-6, the J gene TRBJ2-5; a possible D gene is TRBD2 (5 bases). CDR3 length: 15 amino acids. Germline CDR1 MNHNY, CDR2 SVGAGI (reference sequence). V gave up 2 bases and J gave up 2 bases, with 12 bases separating them. The DNA for the CDR3 is TGTGCCAGCAGTTACGGAGGTGGGCAGCAAGAGACCCAGTACTTC. It translates to CASSYGGGQQETQYF.

Only a few counts were recorded for this clonotype. The rearrangement joins TRBV29-1 to TRBJ1-5, with TRBD1 matching over 10 bases. V dropped 4 bases and J dropped 6; count of bases not matched to a gene: 3. This CDR3 is built from 13 residues. Germline CDR1 and CDR2: SQVTM and ANQGSEA. This chain's CDR3 is CSVGQGAFQPQHF. The DNA for the CDR3 is TGCAGCGTTGGACAGGGGGCCTTTCAGCCCCAGCATTTT. The entire variable domain, with the rest obtained from reference TRBV29-1 and TRBJ1-5, is as follows: SAVISQKPSRDICQRGTSLTIQCQVDSQVTMMFWYRQQPGQSLTLIATANQGSEATYESGFVIDKFPISRPNLTFSTLTVSNMSPEDSSIYLCSVGQGAFQPQHFGDGTRLSIL.

To note about this clonotype: One base away lies a much larger clone, so this may be a sequencing read error. This chain uses TRBV14 with TRBJ1-4; TRBD1 matches at 11 bases. CDR3 length: 15 amino acids. Germline loops: CDR1 SGHDN, CDR2 FVKESK. J lost 7 bases, V lost 6 bases, and 7 bases had no gene match. CDR3 bases: TGTGCCAGCAGTCCTCTGGGACAGGGGGGTGAAAAACTGTTTTTT. This encodes CASSPLGQGGEKLFF.

The V call is TRBV4-2, the J call TRBJ2-7; D unresolved. Trimming pared 0 bases from V and 5 bases from J, leaving 11 bases between. CDR3 length: 14 amino acids. Germline values: CDR1 LGHNA, CDR2 YNFKEQ. In nucleotides, the CDR3 is TGTGCCAGCAGCCAAGATAAAGACGGAGACGAGCAGTACTTC. Translating gives CASSQDKDGDEQYF.

This clonotype was picked up a small number of times. The chain is built from TRBV12-3 or TRBV12-4 and TRBJ2-3; D ambiguous. V dropped 6 bases and J dropped 8 bases, with 9 bases sitting between them. The length of the CDR3 is 11 residues. CDR3 coding DNA: TGTGCCAGCAGCATGGGTGGTACGCAGTATTTT. This gives the protein CASSMGGTQYF.

This clonotype was seen ten or more times. The J gene is TRBJ2-3, the V gene TRBV19, with D maybe TRBD1 (5 bases). CDR1 and CDR2 from the germline V gene are LNHDA and SQIVND (reference sequence). Trimming removed 3 bases at V and 3 bases at J, with 7 bases between. The CDR3 covers 13 residues. The CDR3 sequence: CASSMGLTDTQYF. The CDR3 coding sequence is TGTGCCAGTAGTATGGGGCTAACAGATACGCAGTATTTT.

This clonotype was detected ten times or more. The chain couples TRBV19 to TRBJ2-1, with a weak D call TRBD1 (6 bases). Germline lookup yields CDR1 LNHDA and CDR2 SQIVND (reference sequence). Trimming left V 3 bases short and J 2 bases short, with 11 bases between. The CDR3 consists of 15 residues. The CDR3 nucleotides are TGTGCCAGTAGTATCTACAGGGTTACCTACAATGAGCAGTTCTTC. This encodes CASSIYRVTYNEQFF.